The rows below give T cell receptor beta chains drawn from one sample of a study of cytomegalovirus exposure and HLA in healthy donors. Method: immunoSEQ multiplex PCR; TCRdb's copy keeps in-frame clones and lacks some. The table lists more than 250,000 clones, roughly nine tenths of them singletons. What was sequenced was PBMCs. Receptor source: a woman aged 30 to 39 in good health and CMV-seropositive. CDR3s include the opening cysteine and the closing phenylalanine or tryptophan. The order of the fields is D gene, J gene, V gene, clone size, CDR3 protein, CDR3 DNA. The D gene is left open where the match is weak. Clone size, where shown, is once, few, many, or a class for clones that have expanded.

NA | TRBJ1-1 | TRBV6-1 | NA | CASSVEANTEAFF | TGTGCCAGCAGTGTCGAGGCGAACACTGAAGCTTTCTTT
NA | TRBJ2-3 | TRBV5-6 | NA | CASSPLGGADTQYF | TGTGCCAGCAGCCCTCTAGGGGGAGCAGATACGCAGTATTTT
NA | TRBJ1-1 | TRBV5-8 | NA | CASSLHVESAFF | TGTGCCAGCAGCTTGCACGTGGAGAGTGCTTTCTTT
NA | TRBJ1-6 | TRBV10-3 | NA | CAISDPGLSSYNSPLHF | TGTGCCATCAGTGACCCGGGTCTCAGCTCCTATAATTCACCCCTCCACTTT
NA | TRBJ2-7 | TRBV19 | NA | CASSIGSGSSYEQYF | TGTGCCAGTAGTATTGGATCGGGGAGCTCCTACGAGCAGTACTTC
TRBD2 | TRBJ2-5 | TRBV27 | NA | CASRATLGLAGGRQETQYF | TGTGCCAGCAGGGCCACCCTCGGACTAGCGGGGGGTAGGCAAGAGACCCAGTACTTC
NA | TRBJ1-1 | TRBV29-1 | NA | CSVRTSGTEAFF | TGCAGCGTGAGGACGTCGGGCACTGAAGCTTTCTTT
NA | TRBJ2-3 | TRBV5-4 | NA | CASSPGFDTQYF | TGTGCCAGCAGCCCAGGGTTCGATACGCAGTATTTT
TRBD1 | TRBJ1-4 | TRBV6-1 | once | CASSAPTGVEKLFF | TGTGCCAGCAGTGCCCCGACAGGGGTAGAAAAACTGTTTTTT
TRBD2 | TRBJ2-7 | TRBV28 | NA | CASSYQAGTLSYEQYF | TGTGCCAGCAGCTATCAAGCGGGAACTCTCTCCTACGAGCAGTACTTC
NA | TRBJ2-6 | TRBV6-1 | NA | CASSGDRSSGANVLTF | TGTGCCAGCAGTGGAGACAGAAGCTCTGGGGCCAACGTCCTGACTTTC
TRBD1 | TRBJ1-5 | TRBV27 | NA | CASSPDRGSIGYQPQHF | TGTGCCAGCAGTCCCGACAGGGGAAGTATTGGGTATCAGCCCCAGCATTTT
NA | TRBJ2-3 | TRBV7-6 | NA | CASSGVADTQYF | TGTGCCAGCAGCGGAGTGGCAGATACGCAGTATTTT
NA | TRBJ2-7 | TRBV5-1 | NA | CASSPGQYEQYF | TGCGCCAGCAGCCCCGGACAATACGAGCAGTACTTC
NA | TRBJ2-7 | TRBV7-2 | NA | CASSFQLESDEQYF | TGTGCCAGCAGCTTCCAGTTAGAGAGCGACGAGCAGTACTTC
NA | TRBJ2-1 | TRBV6-1 | NA | CASSTFKGGIGFF | TGTGCCAGCAGTACTTTTAAGGGGGGGATAGGGTTCTTC
TRBD1 | TRBJ2-2 | TRBV19 | NA | CASSARGTGGPGELFF | TGTGCCAGTAGTGCAAGGGGGACAGGGGGACCCGGGGAGCTGTTTTTT
NA | TRBJ1-5 | TRBV28 | NA | CASSPRVEGSDQPQHF | TGTGCCAGCAGTCCCCGGGTGGAGGGTAGCGATCAGCCCCAGCATTTT
NA | TRBJ1-2 | TRBV4-2 | NA | CASSQEHGVSPGYGYTF | TGTGCCAGCAGCCAAGAGCACGGGGTCTCTCCTGGCTATGGCTACACCTTC
NA | TRBJ1-6 | TRBV15 | NA | CATSRRDGLNSPLHF | TGTGCCACCAGCAGACGGGACGGGTTGAATTCACCCCTCCACTTT
NA | TRBJ2-7 | TRBV5-6 | NA | CASSPRSGPTYEQYF | TGTGCCAGCAGCCCTCGGAGCGGTCCTACCTACGAGCAGTACTTC
NA | TRBJ2-1 | TRBV7-9 | NA | CASCPSERSDEQFF | TGTGCCAGTTGTCCTAGCGAACGGTCGGATGAGCAGTTCTTC
NA | TRBJ1-2 | TRBV5-5 | NA | CASSLAPREKGYTF | TGTGCCAGCAGCTTGGCTCCCAGGGAGAAGGGCTACACCTTC
TRBD2 | TRBJ2-3 | TRBV30 | NA | CAWTSSGTDTQYF | TGTGCCTGGACCTCTAGCGGGACAGATACGCAGTATTTT
NA | TRBJ2-7 | TRBV30 | NA | CAWSGTSGASSYEQYF | TGTGCCTGGAGTGGGACTTCAGGGGCCTCGTCCTACGAGCAGTACTTC
NA | TRBJ2-7 | TRBV7-2 | once | CASSPTVNSYEQYF | TGTGCCAGCAGCCCGACAGTGAACTCCTACGAGCAGTACTTC
NA | TRBJ1-4 | TRBV2 | NA | CASRSAQESTNEKLFF | TGTGCCAGCAGATCGGCTCAAGAGTCAACTAATGAAAAACTGTTTTTT
TRBD2 | TRBJ2-7 | TRBV7-2 | NA | CASSLAAGNYEQYF | TGTGCCAGCAGCTTAGCAGCGGGAAACTACGAGCAGTACTTC
NA | TRBJ2-3 | TRBV4-3 | NA | CASSLGAGGTDTQYF | TGCGCCAGCAGCCTAGGGGCTGGCGGCACAGATACGCAGTATTTT
NA | TRBJ1-1 | TRBV2 | NA | CASSVKVINTEAFF | TGTGCCAGCAGTGTCAAGGTTATCAACACTGAAGCTTTCTTT
NA | TRBJ1-2 | TRBV27 | NA | CASSLNGVVNYGYTF | TGTGCCAGCAGTTTAAATGGGGTGGTAAACTATGGCTACACCTTC
NA | TRBJ2-1 | TRBV5-1 | NA | CASSFGVEQFF | TGCGCCAGCAGCTTCGGCGTCGAGCAGTTCTTC
NA | TRBJ1-2 | TRBV28 | NA | CASSPLTNYGYTF | TGTGCCAGCAGTCCCCTTACCAACTATGGCTACACCTTC
NA | TRBJ2-5 | TRBV7-2 | NA | CASSSGPIAGTQYF | TGTGCCAGCAGCTCCGGGCCCATTGCCGGGACCCAGTACTTC
NA | TRBJ2-2 | TRBV7-6 | NA | CASSPDTANTGELFF | TGTGCCAGCAGCCCTGACACCGCGAACACCGGGGAGCTGTTTTTT
TRBD2 | TRBJ2-7 | TRBV28 | few | CASSPSGSYEQYF | TGTGCCAGCAGTCCTAGCGGATCCTACGAGCAGTACTTC
TRBD1 | TRBJ1-2 | TRBV9 | NA | CASSVVTGGYGYTF | TGTGCCAGCAGCGTAGTGACAGGGGGTTATGGCTACACCTTC
TRBD1 | TRBJ2-1 | TRBV9 | once | CASSPSGTEDNEQFF | TGTGCCAGCAGCCCAAGTGGGACAGAAGACAATGAGCAGTTCTTC
NA | TRBJ1-5 | TRBV30 | once | CAWSFGRDQPQHF | TGTGCCTGGAGTTTCGGCAGAGATCAGCCCCAGCATTTT
NA | TRBJ1-6 | TRBV30 | NA | CAWSPQGLSPLHF | TGTGCCTGGAGCCCTCAGGGGTTATCACCCCTCCACTTT
NA | TRBJ1-6 | TRBV5-1 | NA | CASSLSGLNNSPLHF | TGCGCCAGCAGCTTGAGTGGGTTGAATAATTCACCCCTCCACTTT
TRBD2 | TRBJ2-7 | TRBV4-3 | NA | CASSQDGGDPYEQYF | TGCGCCAGCAGCCAAGATGGGGGGGATCCCTACGAGCAGTACTTC
NA | TRBJ2-2 | TRBV9 | NA | CASSAGPTQDTGELFF | TGTGCCAGCAGCGCGGGGCCGACCCAGGACACCGGGGAGCTGTTTTTT
NA | TRBJ2-3 | TRBV6-5 | NA | CASRWDGSTDTQYF | TGTGCCAGCAGATGGGACGGAAGCACAGATACGCAGTATTTT
NA | TRBJ1-1 | TRBV7-3 | NA | CASSLRHREDTEAFF | TGTGCCAGCAGCCTCCGGCACAGGGAGGACACTGAAGCTTTCTTT
NA | TRBJ2-3 | TRBV6-5 | NA | CASSYSGHSTDTQYF | TGTGCCAGCAGTTACTCGGGCCATAGCACAGATACGCAGTATTTT
NA | TRBJ2-1 | TRBV28 | NA | CASKGTLYNEQFF | TGTGCCAGCAAAGGGACACTTTACAATGAGCAGTTCTTC
TRBD1 | TRBJ1-3 | TRBV28 | NA | CASSRQGVGNTIYF | TGTGCCAGCAGTCGACAGGGCGTTGGAAACACCATATATTTT
NA | TRBJ1-2 | TRBV10-3 | NA | CAISESDTHVRNYGYTF | TGTGCCATCAGTGAGTCGGACACACACGTCCGAAACTATGGCTACACCTTC
TRBD2 | TRBJ2-3 | TRBV7-9 | NA | CASSLEAGVKDTQYF | TGTGCCAGCAGCTTAGAAGCGGGAGTTAAAGATACGCAGTATTTT
NA | TRBJ1-1 | TRBV6-5 | once | CASSEEILREAFF | TGTGCCAGCAGTGAAGAAATTTTACGAGAAGCTTTCTTT
NA | TRBJ2-2 | TRBV5-1 | NA | CASSLDAYGGELFF | TGCGCCAGCAGCTTGGATGCGTATGGCGGGGAGCTGTTTTTT
NA | TRBJ2-7 | TRBV11-1 | NA | CASSLPPPYYEQYF | TGTGCCAGCAGCTTACCCCCCCCATACTACGAGCAGTACTTC
NA | TRBJ1-1 | TRBV15 | NA | CATSSDRMNTEAFF | TGTGCCACCAGCAGCGACAGAATGAACACTGAAGCTTTCTTT